These 13 T cell receptor beta chains came from one sample sequenced in a study of shared clonotypes between healthy human individuals. Here immunoSEQ multiplex PCR was the method, and the copy in TCRdb shows in-frame clones only, minus some. This table has some 2 million clones, 85% to 95% appearing once. Material for sequencing was naive CD4+ T cells sorted from blood. Subset meaning: CD45RA+ positively selected. These receptor sequences come from a young man in good health.

The chain links TRBV19 to TRBJ2-7; D possibly corresponds to TRBD2 (6 bases). The CDR3 is 16 residues long. Trimming removed 1 base at V and 0 bases at J, with 13 bases between. The germline V gene encodes CDR1 LNHDA and CDR2 SQIVND (reference sequence). The CDR3 DNA reads as TGTGCCAGTAGTATAGGGAGGGGCTGGAGCTCCTACGAGCAGTACTTC. It encodes CASSIGRGWSSYEQYF.

The CDR3 protein is CASSYRGQGGRETQYF. The DNA of the CDR3 is TGTGCCAGCAGTTACCGGGGACAGGGTGGAAGGGAGACCCAGTACTTC. The genes are TRBV6-5 and TRBJ2-5; TRBD1 matches at 9 bases. This CDR3 is 16 amino acids long. Germline lookup yields CDR1 MNHEY and CDR2 SVGAGI. Trimming at V came to 2 bases and at J to 5 bases, leaving 9 bases not matched to a gene.

A single count supports this clone. This chain connects TRBV6-1 to TRBJ1-2; no firm D call. Trimming cost V 8 bases and J 5 bases, with 12 bases left between them. The CDR3 runs to 12 residues. The germline V gene has CDR1 MNHNS and CDR2 SASEGT. CDR3 in DNA: TGTGCCAGCTTTCTGGCGATGTATGGCTACACCTTC. It encodes CASFLAMYGYTF.

This rearrangement joins TRBV4-1 to TRBJ1-6; D perhaps matches TRBD1 (5 bases). Trimming removed 2 bases at V and 5 bases at J, with 19 bases between. The CDR3 has 18 residues. The V gene's germline CDR1 is MGHRA and CDR2 YSYEKL. CDR3 protein: CASSQLPGPPTDNSPLHF. The DNA for the CDR3 is TGCGCCAGCAGCCAACTCCCGGGACCCCCTACAGATAATTCACCCCTCCACTTT.

The chain employs TRBV28 and TRBJ1-5; 9 bases align to TRBD1. CDR1 is MDHEN and CDR2 is SYDVKM in the germline V gene. Germline trimming cut 5 bases from V and 5 bases from J; bases unmatched to any gene: 10. This CDR3 comprises 16 residues. The CDR3 loop reads CASSPIGTGIYQPQHF. Here the CDR3 DNA reads TGTGCCAGCAGTCCTATAGGGACAGGGATTTATCAGCCCCAGCATTTT. Full variable domain (missing parts from reference TRBV28 and TRBJ1-5): DVKVTQSSRYLVKRTGEKVFLECVQDMDHENMFWYRQDPGLGLRLIYFSYDVKMKEKGDIPEGYSVSREKKERFSLILESASTNQTSMYLCASSPIGTGIYQPQHFGDGTRLSIL.

This chain uses TRBV5-4 with TRBJ2-6; D remains ambiguous. The CDR3 sequence is 15 residues long. Germline values: CDR1 SGHNT, CDR2 YYREEE (reference sequence). Deletions cut 4 bases from V and 0 bases from J, with 8 bases between. This chain's CDR3 is CASSKRNSGANVLTF. The CDR3 DNA follows: TGTGCCAGCAGCAAAAGGAACTCTGGGGCCAACGTCCTGACTTTC. Looking up the rest from reference TRBV5-4 and TRBJ2-6 gives the full variable domain: ETGVTQSPTHLIKTRGQQVTLRCSSQSGHNTVSWYQQALGQGPQFIFQYYREEENGRGNFPPRFSGLQFPNYSSELNVNALELDDSALYLCASSKRNSGANVLTFGAGSRLTVL.

The chain has TRBV28 and TRBJ1-6; tentatively, D is TRBD1 (5 bases). V was cut by 7 bases and J by 7 bases, with 17 bases left in between. CDR1 and CDR2 (germline): MDHEN, SYDVKM. The CDR3 covers 15 residues. The chain's CDR3 is CASTSPGAGNSPLHF. The CDR3 coding sequence is TGTGCCAGCACTTCCCCCGGGGCCGGGAATTCACCCCTCCACTTT.

The V gene is TRBV10-3, the J gene TRBJ2-7; TRBD1 agrees at 7 bases. The CDR3 has 16 residues. Germline V CDR1 and CDR2: ENHRY, SYGVKD. Unmatched junction bases numbered 11, after V lost 2 bases and J lost 4 bases. CDR3 sequence (DNA): TGTGCCATCAGTGAGCGATTTCTGGGCAGGGGGTACGAGCAGTACTTC. Residues: CAISERFLGRGYEQYF.

This clone was recorded only once. This rearrangement joins TRBV7-2 to TRBJ2-1, with TRBD2 matching 11 bases. Germline V gene data show CDR1 as SGHTA and CDR2 as FQGNSA. Unmatched junction bases numbered 10, after V lost 4 bases and J lost 14 bases. The CDR3 totals 14 residues. Here the CDR3 reads CASSSLAGGRVEFF. In nucleotides, the CDR3 is TGTGCCAGCAGCTCGCTAGCGGGGGGAAGGGTGGAGTTCTTC.

The chain carries TRBV2 and TRBJ2-7; 12 bases line up with TRBD1. V dropped 4 bases and J dropped 2; count of bases not matched to a gene: 6. The CDR3 sequence is 16 residues long. Per the germline V gene, CDR1 is SNHLY and CDR2 is FYNNEI. CDR3 nucleotide sequence: TGTGCCAGCAGTGTGGGGACAGGGGGCGACACCTACGAGCAGTACTTC. Translation: CASSVGTGGDTYEQYF.

V usage is TRBV9 and J usage is TRBJ2-3; no reliable D call. With 4 bases removed from V and 2 bases from J, the gap between germline ends came to 14 bases. The CDR3 runs 15 residues. Germline V CDR1 and CDR2: SGDLS, YYNGEE. The CDR3 region is CASSPPLKTTDTQYF. The DNA for the CDR3 is TGTGCCAGCAGCCCCCCTTTGAAAACCACAGATACGCAGTATTTT.

Details on this clone: This CDR3 is also generated by other DNA sequences in the sample. V and J are TRBV30 and TRBJ2-5, with 14 bases aligning to TRBD2. The CDR3 is 16 amino acids. Looked up from germline, CDR1 is GTSNPN and CDR2 is SVGIG (reference sequence). V lost 0 bases and J lost 5; bases outside the gene matches: 5. The CDR3 protein is CAWSVGTSGSGETQYF. CDR3 nucleotides: TGTGCCTGGAGTGTGGGGACTAGCGGGAGCGGGGAGACCCAGTACTTC.

V and J are TRBV5-1 and TRBJ2-7; perhaps TRBD2 as D (5 bases). V gave up 4 bases and J gave up 3 bases, with 14 bases separating them. This CDR3 contains 14 residues. The V gene's germline CDR1 is SGHRS and CDR2 YFSETQ. CDR3 sequence reads: CASSPDGMSYEQYF. The DNA for the CDR3 is TGCGCCAGCAGCCCGGACGGGATGAGCTACGAGCAGTACTTC.